A single sample is the source of the 9 T cell receptor beta chains below, sequenced in a study of blood T cell repertoires in COVID-19. TCRdb keeps only in-frame clones here, not all; method: immunoSEQ multiplex PCR. The sample shows about 250,000 clones, about 86% of them seen only once. Sequenced: peripheral blood. These receptors were collected from a man in his fifties with active or convalescent COVID-19.

The chain recombines TRBV6-5 with TRBJ1-2; 8 bases match TRBD1. From germline, CDR1 is MNHEY and CDR2 SVGAGI. After removal of 5 bases from V and 6 bases from J, the junction contained 11 bases not matched to a gene. The CDR3 runs 15 residues. The CDR3 DNA reads as TGTGCCAGCAGTCGACAGGTGACAGGGGTTCATGGCTACACCTTC. Its protein is CASSRQVTGVHGYTF.

This sequence joins TRBV2 and TRBJ1-2, with TRBD1 identical over 7 bases. CDR1 SNHLY and CDR2 FYNNEI come from the germline V gene. This CDR3 is 15 amino acids long. Trimming cost V 0 bases and J 4 bases; bases outside gene matches: 5. The chain's CDR3 is CASSEARQGTYGYTF. DNA for the CDR3: TGTGCCAGCAGTGAAGCCCGACAGGGTACCTATGGCTACACCTTC.

The V gene is TRBV11-3, the J gene TRBJ2-4; 7 bases match TRBD2. The CDR3 is 15 residues long. Germline V gives CDR1 SGHNT, CDR2 YENEEA. With V trimmed by 5 bases and J by 5 bases, 9 bases remained unmatched. CDR3: CASSLSGGRENIQYF. Here the CDR3 DNA reads TGTGCCAGCAGCCTGTCGGGGGGTAGGGAAAACATTCAGTACTTC.

The rearrangement joins TRBV5-1 to TRBJ2-3, with 9 bases identical to TRBD1. Germline-derived CDR1 and CDR2 are SGHRS and YFSETQ. The CDR3 extends over 16 amino acids. V was pared by 2 bases and J by 4 bases, with 8 bases of the junction left unmatched. CDR3 loop: CASSFMGQGVADTQYF. The DNA of the CDR3 is TGCGCCAGCAGCTTTATGGGACAGGGAGTTGCAGATACGCAGTATTTT.

The rearrangement uses TRBV19 and TRBJ1-1; TRBD1 agrees at 7 bases. Germline CDR1 is LNHDA and CDR2 is SQIVND (reference sequence). The V gene end was trimmed by 6 bases and the J gene end by 0 bases; junction bases not matched to a gene: 4. The CDR3 is made up of 14 amino acids. Here the CDR3 DNA reads TGTGCCAGTAGGGGGGACAGTCTGAACACTGAAGCTTTCTTT. Translated: CASRGDSLNTEAFF.

The chain carries TRBV30 and TRBJ2-5; 7 bases match TRBD1. The V and J ends lost 0 bases and 2 bases, in that order; junction bases with no gene match: 6. CDR1 is GTSNPN, CDR2 SVGIG, per germline (reference sequence). This CDR3 contains 15 residues. CDR3 bases: TGTGCCTGGAGTGTGAACAGGGGCCCTCAAGAGACCCAGTACTTC. This sequence encodes CAWSVNRGPQETQYF.

V is TRBV24-1 and J is TRBJ2-5; 10 bases fit TRBD1. J gave up 4 bases and V 0 bases, and 10 bases lay outside the gene matches. This CDR3 is built from 18 residues. CDR1 KGHDR and CDR2 SFDVKD come from the germline V gene. The chain's CDR3 is CATSDLGPGTGVGETQYF. CDR3 sequence (DNA): TGTGCCACCAGTGATTTGGGCCCCGGGACAGGGGTAGGAGAGACCCAGTACTTC.

The sample holds one count of this clone. The chain joins TRBV30 to TRBJ2-1; 11 bases map to TRBD1. The trim removed 3 bases at V and 4 bases at J, leaving 2 bases unmatched. This CDR3 contains 14 residues. CDR1 GTSNPN and CDR2 SVGIG come from the germline V gene (reference sequence). In DNA form, the CDR3 reads TGTGCCTGGAGGGGACAGGGGGGGTACAATGAGCAGTTCTTC. Protein product: CAWRGQGGYNEQFF.

This chain joins TRBV19 and TRBJ1-4, with D hard to call. The CDR3 has 15 residues. V was cut by 7 bases and J by 6 bases, with 18 bases left in between. Germline loops: CDR1 LNHDA, CDR2 SQIVND (reference sequence). CDR3 protein: CASTRGPSGDEKLFF. In DNA form, the CDR3 reads TGTGCCAGTACCCGCGGACCCTCCGGGGATGAAAAACTGTTTTTT.